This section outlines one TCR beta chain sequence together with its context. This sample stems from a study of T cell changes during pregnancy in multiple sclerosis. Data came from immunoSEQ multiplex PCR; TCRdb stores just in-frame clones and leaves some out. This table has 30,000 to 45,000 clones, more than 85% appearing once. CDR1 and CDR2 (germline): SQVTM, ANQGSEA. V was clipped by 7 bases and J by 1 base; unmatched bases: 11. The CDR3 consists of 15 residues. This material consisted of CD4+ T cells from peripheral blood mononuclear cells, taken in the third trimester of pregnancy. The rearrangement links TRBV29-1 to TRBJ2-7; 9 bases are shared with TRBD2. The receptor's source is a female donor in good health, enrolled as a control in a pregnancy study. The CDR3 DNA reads TGCAGCGCCTCCCTTAGCGGGGGCCCTTCCTACGAGCAGTACTTC. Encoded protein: CSASLSGGPSYEQYF.